This TCR beta chain was captured in a study of shared clonotypes between healthy human individuals. Study findings and constraints: All-four-donor shared clonotypes had higher generation probabilities than non-shared clonotypes did.

CDR1 SEHNR and CDR2 FQNEAQ come from the germline V gene (reference sequence). This CDR3 comprises 11 residues. The V gene lost 6 bases and the J gene lost 9 bases, with 9 bases spanning the gap. A few counts support this clone. Its antigen is unknown. Using immunoSEQ multiplex PCR, the repertoire was profiled, and TCRdb retains in-frame clones only, with some absent. The sample lists 95,000 to 120,000 clones; over 65% were seen once. The specimen was memory CD8+ T cells sorted from blood. Subset specified: CD45RO+ cells pooled with CCR7-negative TemRA cells. The clonotype comes from a woman in her thirties in good health. This chain connects TRBV7-9 to TRBJ2-1; no definite D call. CDR3 nucleotide sequence: TGTGCCAGCAGAGTCATGGGTGAGCAGTTCTTC. It is translated as CASRVMGEQFF.